In this sample, the clone carrying this TCR beta chain turned up a few times. Its specificity is not known. This record comes from a study of T and B cells in COVID-19 patients. Study context: Blood was sampled from COVID-19 patients who were either actively infected or recovered. Most recovered patients had mild to moderate COVID-19 treated as outpatients.

Study-level findings and limits: Patients with COVID-19 reportedly showed strongly skewed T cell receptor beta variable and joining gene usage.

From blood, about 250-500 ng of genomic DNA served as TRB template. From germline, CDR1 is MNHNS and CDR2 SASEGT. Trimming left V 4 bases short and J 2 bases short, with 16 bases between. The CDR3 has 16 amino acids. Multiplex PCR with BIOMED2 TRB-A/B primer pools amplified TRB rearrangements. TCRdb passed the multiplex PCR reads through MiXCR, listing each CDR3 protein once. The data contain roughly 13,000 distinct CDR3 sequences, 28% of them singletons. This sequence joins TRBV6-1 and TRBJ2-3; tentative D call: TRBD2 (6 bases). This clonotype was obtained from a human donor who had recovered from COVID-19. Sequencing was carried out using blood. CDR3 nucleotides: TGTGCCAGCAGTGTCACCGCGGGATGGGCCACAGATACGCAGTATTTT. Its translation: CASSVTAGWATDTQYF.